This T cell receptor beta chain was recorded in a study of CD8 T cells in ankylosing spondylitis. Notes on the study in general: The clones that were linked to disease were reported to be significantly enriched in matched synovial fluid samples from ankylosing spondylitis patients. There were earlier reports of some motif variants in reactive arthritis synovial fluid and blood. The authors found the disease-linked clones to be CD8+ and relatively rare in peripheral blood. Seemingly distinctive of ankylosing spondylitis blood was a TCR beta motif formed by eight highly homologous variants.

CDR1 is SEHNR and CDR2 is FQNEAQ in the germline V gene (reference sequence). V lost 8 bases and J lost 8; bases outside the gene matches: 4. This CDR3 has 12 amino acids. Scientists made TCR beta libraries using quantitative 5'-RACE with molecular barcodes. TCRdb redid the calling of the 5' RACE reads with MiXCR, one entry per CDR3 protein. The sample has 200,000 to 250,000 distinct CDR3 sequences; about 17% are singletons. This clonotype occurred a few times. The antigen is not known. Material: blood, either unsorted or a sorted T cell fraction (not recorded which). V and J are TRBV7-9 and TRBJ1-4; TRBD1 matches 8 bases. This clonotype was obtained from a male donor with ankylosing spondylitis. The CDR3 spells CASSQGAEKLFF. The CDR3 DNA reads as TGTGCCAGCTCTCAGGGGGCCGAAAAACTGTTTTTT.